The entry below gives a single TCR beta chain sequence along with its context. Its antigen is currently unknown. Specified treatment: PENTA 11 planned treatment interruption arm or continuous ART arm. A 3' RACE protocol on RNA, with unique molecular identifiers, produced the TCR library. TCRdb reprocessed the 3' RACE reads with MiXCR, giving one entry per CDR3 protein. The sample has 35,000 to 50,000 distinct CDR3 sequences, over 6% seen once. These data belong to a study of HIV-infected children after antiretroviral therapy interruption. About the study: Most participating children were previously exposed to EBV and CMV. Continuous-treatment samples came from weeks 0, 48 and 150.

This CDR3 comprises 16 residues. Losses at the gene ends were 1 base for V and 9 bases for J; bases not matched to a gene: 9. Germline-derived CDR1 and CDR2 are KGHDR and SFDVKD. Study outcomes and limitations: The Gini coefficient of naive CD4+ repertoires rose, returning to baseline by 3 years. After treatment interruption started, naive CD4+ CDR3 overlap across time points dropped.

This specimen consisted of CD45RA+ CD4+ T cells from PBMCs, pooled from several time points, obtained from a donor given antiretroviral therapy, either interrupted or continuous. Indicated subset: naive CD4+ CD45RA+ CD45RO- T cells. The source is a pool of human donors with HIV. This chain uses TRBV24-1 with TRBJ1-5, with 9 bases matching TRBD1. The CDR3 coding sequence is TGTGCCACCAGTGATTTTAGGACAGGGGCCCTTGGGCCCCAGCATTTT. This encodes CATSDFRTGALGPQHF.